This T cell receptor (beta chain) is from a study of T-cell memory formation after mild COVID-19. Overall study findings and caveats: For contracting clones, CD4+ ones sat mainly in CM and EM, CD8+ in EMRA.

The CDR3 totals 17 residues. V shed 2 bases, J shed 0 bases, and the junction held 4 bases outside the gene matches. MiXCR, applied by TCRdb to the 5' RACE reads, yields one record per CDR3 protein. This sample carries a few hundred thousand distinct CDR3 sequences, approximately 21% of them seen once, and the ten largest clones take approximately 8.4%. This clonotype occurred a few times. Its antigen is currently unknown. V and J are TRBV12-3 or TRBV12-4 and TRBJ2-6; 7 bases fit TRBD2. The specimen was PBMCs or a T cell subset sorted from them (not recorded which). The clonotype was recovered from an adult woman who had mild COVID-19 (a few samples of this study predate the infection). Cell type and time point are not known. CDR3: CASSLWGGDSGANVLTF. Written as DNA, the CDR3 is TGTGCCAGCAGTTTATGGGGAGGGGACTCTGGGGCCAACGTCCTGACTTTC.